The text below deals with one TCR beta chain. MiXCR was run by TCRdb on the RT-PCR reads, yielding one entry per CDR3 protein. Of about a million distinct CDR3 sequences in the sample, more than 15% are singletons; the top ten hold roughly 6%. The sample comes from a study of patients and donors after allogeneic stem cell transplantation. The CDR3 runs 14 residues. V dropped 4 bases and J dropped 3 bases, with 13 bases sitting between them. The sample taken for sequencing was blood, either unsorted or a sorted T cell fraction (not recorded which). The clonotype originates from a human donor who was either an allogeneic HSCT recipient or a stem cell or donor lymphocyte infusion donor (not recorded which). It is not recorded whose cells these are; they may come from a transplant donor. This chain joins TRBV12-3 or TRBV12-4 and TRBJ2-7; tentative D call: TRBD1 (5 bases). This chain's CDR3 is CASSSQTVNYEQYF. CDR3 in DNA: TGTGCCAGCAGTTCCCAGACAGTCAACTACGAGCAGTACTTC.